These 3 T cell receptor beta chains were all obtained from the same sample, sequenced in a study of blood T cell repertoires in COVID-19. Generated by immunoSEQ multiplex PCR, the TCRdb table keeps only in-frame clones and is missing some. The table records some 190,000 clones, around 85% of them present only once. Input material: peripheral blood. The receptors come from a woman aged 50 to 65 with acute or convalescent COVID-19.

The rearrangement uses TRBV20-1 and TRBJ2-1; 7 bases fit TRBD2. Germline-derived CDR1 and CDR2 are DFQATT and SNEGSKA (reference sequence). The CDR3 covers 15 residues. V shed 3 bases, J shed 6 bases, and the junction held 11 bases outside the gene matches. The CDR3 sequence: CSASGGSGSGNEQFF. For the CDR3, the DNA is TGCAGTGCTAGTGGCGGGAGCGGTTCAGGCAATGAGCAGTTCTTC.

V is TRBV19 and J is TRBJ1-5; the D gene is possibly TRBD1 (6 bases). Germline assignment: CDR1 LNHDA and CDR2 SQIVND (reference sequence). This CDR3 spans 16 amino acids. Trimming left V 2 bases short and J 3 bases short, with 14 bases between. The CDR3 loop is CASSIRTVQNNQPQHF. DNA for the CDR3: TGTGCCAGTAGTATACGGACAGTTCAGAACAATCAGCCCCAGCATTTT.

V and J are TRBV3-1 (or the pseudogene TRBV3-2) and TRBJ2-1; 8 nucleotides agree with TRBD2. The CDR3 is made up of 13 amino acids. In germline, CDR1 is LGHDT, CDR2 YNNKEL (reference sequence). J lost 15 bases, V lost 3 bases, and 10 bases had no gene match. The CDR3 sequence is CASSQSPGLVLFF. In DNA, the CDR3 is TGTGCCAGCAGCCAGTCCCCGGGACTAGTGTTGTTCTTC.